A selection of T cell receptor beta chains follows, all from one sample in a study of early T cells in non-severe SARS-CoV-2 infection. TCRdb reanalysed the 5' RACE reads using MiXCR and keeps one entry per CDR3 protein. This sample has tens of thousands of distinct CDR3 sequences, with 5.5% to 7% found just once. The sequenced sample was whole blood. These receptors came from an adult who was a healthcare worker with PCR-confirmed SARS-CoV-2 infection or an uninfected control (not recorded which). The CDR3 runs from the conserved cysteine through the conserved F or W. The D gene is left open where the match is weak. Part of the rows lack a size; the others show once, few, many or a class for expanded clones.

>many|TRBJ2-5|.|TRBV11-2
CASSLEGQLQETQYF
TGTGCCAGCAGCTTAGAAGGCCAGCTTCAAGAGACCCAGTACTTC
>.|TRBJ2-3|.|TRBV5-1
CASSQAAESTDTQYF
TGCGCCAGCAGTCAAGCGGCGGAGAGCACAGATACGCAGTATTTT
>many|TRBJ1-5|.|TRBV7-9
CASSTSQGGNQPQHF
TGTGCCAGCAGCACATCACAGGGCGGCAATCAGCCCCAGCATTTT
>many|TRBJ2-3|TRBD2|TRBV27
CATGRASGSGGDTQYF
TGTGCCACGGGAAGGGCTAGCGGGAGTGGGGGAGATACGCAGTATTTT
>.|TRBJ2-1|.|TRBV4-1
CASSQSGAPFEQFF
TGCGCCAGCAGCCAATCCGGAGCCCCGTTTGAGCAGTTCTTC
>many|TRBJ1-5|.|TRBV20-1
CSARPERNQPQHF
TGCAGTGCTAGACCAGAACGTAATCAGCCCCAGCATTTT
>many|TRBJ2-5|.|TRBV6-1
CASREVPYQETQYF
TGTGCCAGCAGAGAAGTTCCGTACCAAGAGACCCAGTACTTC
>many|TRBJ2-3|TRBD2|TRBV7-2
CASSSRLAATSDTQYF
TGTGCCAGCAGCTCCAGACTAGCGGCTACGTCGGATACGCAGTATTTT
>many|TRBJ1-1|.|TRBV30
CASPSGASENTEAFF
TGTGCCTCCCCCTCGGGGGCATCCGAGAACACTGAAGCTTTCTTT
>.|TRBJ2-5|.|TRBV6-5
CASSYLGSQETQYF
TGTGCCAGCAGTTACCTGGGTTCCCAAGAGACCCAGTACTTC
>.|TRBJ2-3|.|TRBV29-1
CSVEDPGRSSTQYF
TGCAGCGTTGAAGATCCCGGCCGGTCTAGTACGCAGTATTTT
>many|TRBJ2-1|.|TRBV7-6
CASSSLPGLNNEQFF
TGTGCCAGCAGCTCACTGCCGGGACTCAACAATGAGCAGTTCTTC
>many|TRBJ2-3|.|TRBV18
CASSLTDTQYF
TGTGCCAGCTCTCTCACAGATACGCAGTATTTT
>many|TRBJ2-5|TRBD1|TRBV7-3
CASSLPRDRGETQYF
TGTGCCAGCAGCTTACCCCGGGACAGGGGAGAGACCCAGTACTTC
>many|TRBJ1-1|.|TRBV7-8
CASSLATGVVGEAFF
TGTGCCAGCAGCTTAGCTACGGGGGTAGTGGGTGAAGCTTTCTTT
>many|TRBJ2-2|.|TRBV10-1
CASSESRAGELFF
TGCGCCAGCAGTGAGTCGCGGGCCGGGGAGCTGTTTTTT
>many|TRBJ1-5|.|TRBV20-1
CSANPGTPYSNQPQHF
TGCAGTGCAAATCCCGGGACACCATATAGCAATCAGCCCCAGCATTTT
>many|TRBJ2-6|.|TRBV6-1
CASSEDNSGANVLTF
TGTGCCAGCAGTGAAGACAACTCTGGGGCCAACGTCCTGACTTTC
>many|TRBJ2-2|.|TRBV7-3
CASSQLNTGELFF
TGTGCCAGCAGCCAACTCAACACCGGGGAGCTGTTTTTT
>.|TRBJ1-5|TRBD1|TRBV28
CASRDRGGVQPQHF
TGTGCCAGCAGGGACAGGGGGGGTGTTCAGCCCCAGCATTTT
>many|TRBJ2-1|TRBD2|TRBV11-2
CASSPRLAGGRNEQFF
TGTGCCAGCAGCCCGCGACTAGCGGGAGGGCGGAATGAGCAGTTCTTC
>many|TRBJ1-1|.|TRBV4-1
CASSLPSFEAFF
TGCGCCAGCAGTCTTCCCAGCTTCGAGGCTTTCTTT
>many|TRBJ2-6|.|TRBV20-1
CSALQAGANVLTF
TGCAGTGCTCTTCAGGCTGGGGCCAACGTCCTGACTTTC
>many|TRBJ2-6|.|TRBV6-1
CASTPPGANVLTF
TGTGCCAGCACCCCGCCTGGGGCCAACGTCCTGACTTTC
>many|TRBJ2-5|.|TRBV6-6
CASSYGPRETQYF
TGTGCCAGCAGTTACGGGCCCCGGGAGACCCAGTACTTC
>many|TRBJ1-4|.|TRBV20-1
CSAYSATNEKLFF
TGCAGTGCTTACAGTGCAACTAATGAAAAACTGTTTTTT
>.|TRBJ2-2|.|TRBV20-1
CSASGLSENTGELFF
TGCAGTGCTAGTGGGCTATCAGAGAACACCGGGGAGCTGTTTTTT
>many|TRBJ2-3|TRBD2|TRBV15
CATSSTSGREIGTDTQYF
TGTGCCACCAGCAGTACTAGCGGGAGGGAGATTGGTACAGATACGCAGTATTTT
>many|TRBJ2-5|.|TRBV11-2
CASSPGAFQETQYF
TGTGCCAGCAGCCCCGGAGCATTCCAAGAGACCCAGTACTTC
>many|TRBJ2-1|.|TRBV6-5
CASSFHDTSHLFF
TGTGCCAGCAGTTTCCACGACACTAGTCATCTGTTCTTC
>many|TRBJ1-1|.|TRBV2
CASSEAVGSRRVTEAFF
TGTGCCAGCAGTGAAGCGGTCGGAAGTAGAAGGGTTACTGAAGCTTTCTTT
>many|TRBJ1-2|TRBD1|TRBV29-1
CSARVGTDNSLDGYTF
TGCAGCGCTAGAGTTGGGACAGATAATTCTCTCGACGGCTACACCTTC
>many|TRBJ1-2|.|TRBV12-3/TRBV12-4
CASSFQENYGYTF
TGTGCCAGCAGTTTTCAAGAAAACTATGGCTACACCTTC
>few|TRBJ2-7|.|TRBV3-1
CASSQDSPYEQYF
TGTGCCAGCAGCCAAGACTCTCCCTACGAGCAGTACTTC
>once|TRBJ1-1|TRBD1|TRBV29-1
CSVEGDRGNTEAFF
TGCAGCGTTGAGGGGGACAGAGGGAACACTGAAGCTTTCTTT
>few|TRBJ2-3|TRBD2|TRBV28
CASSFSAGADPSTDTQYF
TGTGCCAGCAGTTTCAGCGCGGGAGCGGACCCTAGCACAGATACGCAGTATTTT
>few|TRBJ2-1|.|TRBV3-1
CASSRQNGWDEQFF
TGTGCCAGCAGCCGTCAAAATGGTTGGGATGAGCAGTTCTTC
>many|TRBJ2-5|.|TRBV27
CASKDTQGRETQYF
TGTGCCAGCAAAGATACTCAGGGTCGGGAGACCCAGTACTTC
>many|TRBJ1-5|.|TRBV19
CASSIGVSQPQHF
TGTGCCAGTAGTATAGGGGTATCGCAGCCCCAGCATTTT
>few|TRBJ2-1|.|TRBV7-8
CASSLVPYSMIF
TGTGCCAGCAGCTTAGTTCCCTACTCGATGATCTTC
>.|TRBJ1-3|.|TRBV30
CARGATGNTIYF
TGTGCCCGAGGTGCAACTGGAAACACCATATATTTT
>many|TRBJ2-1|TRBD1|TRBV20-1
CSARGRGQATYNEQFF
TGCAGTGCCCGAGGGAGAGGACAGGCAACCTACAATGAGCAGTTCTTC
>many|TRBJ1-5|.|TRBV5-1
CASSLQGHDQPQHF
TGCGCCAGCAGCTTGCAGGGTCACGATCAGCCCCAGCATTTT
>many|TRBJ2-7|.|TRBV12-3/TRBV12-4
CASSFLKRPYEQYF
TGTGCCAGCAGCTTCCTCAAGCGCCCCTACGAGCAGTACTTC
>many|TRBJ2-7|.|TRBV6-2/TRBV6-3
CASSYSGHTYEQYF
TGTGCCAGCAGTTACTCGGGACACACCTACGAGCAGTACTTC
>many|TRBJ2-2|.|TRBV2
CASSLTGIANTGELFF
TGTGCCAGCAGCTTAACAGGGATCGCGAACACCGGGGAGCTGTTTTTT
>many|TRBJ1-2|TRBD1|TRBV20-1
CSAPTGGYGYTF
TGCAGTGCCCCTACAGGGGGCTATGGCTACACCTTC
>many|TRBJ2-6|.|TRBV30
CAWSVVGLGANVLTF
TGTGCCTGGAGTGTCGTGGGGCTTGGGGCCAACGTCCTGACTTTC
>many|TRBJ2-7|.|TRBV2
CASSPNYEQYF
TGTGCCAGCAGCCCCAACTACGAGCAGTACTTC
>.|TRBJ2-2|.|TRBV7-3
CASSSQSGTGELFF
TGTGCCAGCAGCTCGCAATCGGGGACCGGGGAGCTGTTTTTT
>many|TRBJ2-1|.|TRBV30
CAWSSLLLTGGIGNEQFF
TGTGCCTGGAGTTCCCTCTTATTGACTGGCGGGATCGGGAATGAGCAGTTCTTC
>few|TRBJ1-1|.|TRBV9
CASSVEIEWNTEAFF
TGTGCCAGCAGCGTAGAAATAGAATGGAACACTGAAGCTTTCTTT
>few|TRBJ2-2|.|TRBV12-3/TRBV12-4
CASTTGNTGELFF
TGTGCCAGCACGACAGGGAACACCGGGGAGCTGTTTTTT
>many|TRBJ2-1|TRBD2|TRBV12-3/TRBV12-4
CASSFTAGGKNEQFF
TGTGCCAGCAGTTTCACAGCGGGAGGGAAAAATGAGCAGTTCTTC
>many|TRBJ1-1|.|TRBV20-1
CSASHRDRTEAFF
TGCAGTGCTAGTCACAGGGATAGGACTGAAGCTTTCTTT